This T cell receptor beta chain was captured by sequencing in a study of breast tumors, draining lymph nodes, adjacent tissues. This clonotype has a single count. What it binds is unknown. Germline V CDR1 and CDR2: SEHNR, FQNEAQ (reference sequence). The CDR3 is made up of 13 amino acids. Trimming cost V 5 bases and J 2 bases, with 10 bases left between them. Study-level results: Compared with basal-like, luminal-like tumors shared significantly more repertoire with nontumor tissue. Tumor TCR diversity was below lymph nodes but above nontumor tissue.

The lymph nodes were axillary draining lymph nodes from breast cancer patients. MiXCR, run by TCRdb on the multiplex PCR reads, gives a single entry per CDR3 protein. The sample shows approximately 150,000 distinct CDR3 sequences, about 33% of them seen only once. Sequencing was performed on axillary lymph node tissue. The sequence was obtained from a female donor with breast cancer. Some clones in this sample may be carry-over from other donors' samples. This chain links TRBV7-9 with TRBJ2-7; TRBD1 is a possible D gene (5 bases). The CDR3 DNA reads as TGTGCCAGCAGCCCTACAGGTACCTACGAGCAGTACTTC. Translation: CASSPTGTYEQYF.